This T cell receptor (beta chain) comes out of a study of shared clonotypes between healthy human individuals. A CD45RA-negative memory subset and a CD45RA+ naive subset were separated from the CD4+ cells. The CDR3 has 21 residues. Germline-derived CDR1 and CDR2 are SGHRS and YFSETQ. V trimming: 2 bases; J trimming: 0 bases; junction bases outside the gene matches: 16. Concerning this clone itself: Its specificity is unknown.

Clones were read by immunoSEQ multiplex PCR, and TCRdb kept only the in-frame ones, dropping some. The sample has approximately 1.4 million clones, around 98% seen once. Study results and caveats: Among non-shared clonotypes, generation probabilities were lower than among those shared by all four donors. Across a few donors, naive CD4 shared roughly 5.2%, naive CD8 3.5% to 4%, memory CD4 over 2%, memory CD8 around 0.36%.

The chain links TRBV5-1 to TRBJ2-2; 10 bases map to TRBD1. Sequencing was done on a sample of naive CD4+ T cells sorted from blood. Subset indicated: CD45RA+ positively selected. The TCR sequence derives from a man between 25 and 39 years old in good health. The CDR3 loop reads CASSFRDRGSDTHPNTGELFF. The DNA of the CDR3 is TGCGCCAGCAGCTTCCGGGACAGGGGAAGCGATACGCATCCGAACACCGGGGAGCTGTTTTTT.